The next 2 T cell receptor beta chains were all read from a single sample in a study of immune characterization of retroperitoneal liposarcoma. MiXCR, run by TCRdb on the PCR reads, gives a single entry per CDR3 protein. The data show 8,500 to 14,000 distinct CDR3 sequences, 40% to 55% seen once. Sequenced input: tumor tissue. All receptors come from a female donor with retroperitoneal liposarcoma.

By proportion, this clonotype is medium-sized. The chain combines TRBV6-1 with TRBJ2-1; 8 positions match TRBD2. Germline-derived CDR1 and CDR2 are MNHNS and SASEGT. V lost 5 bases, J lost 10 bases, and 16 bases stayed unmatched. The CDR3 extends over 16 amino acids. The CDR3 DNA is TGTGCCAGCAGTCGTACCGGGACTAGGGGAGATTACGAGCAGTTCTTC. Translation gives CASSRTGTRGDYEQFF.

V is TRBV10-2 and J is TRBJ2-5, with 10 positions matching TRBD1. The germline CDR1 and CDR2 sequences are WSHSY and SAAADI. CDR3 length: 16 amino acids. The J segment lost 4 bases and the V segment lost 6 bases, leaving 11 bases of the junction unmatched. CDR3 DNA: TGCGCCAGCAGAAAATTCGGGACAGGGGCTGCAGAGACCCAGTACTTC. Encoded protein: CASRKFGTGAAETQYF.